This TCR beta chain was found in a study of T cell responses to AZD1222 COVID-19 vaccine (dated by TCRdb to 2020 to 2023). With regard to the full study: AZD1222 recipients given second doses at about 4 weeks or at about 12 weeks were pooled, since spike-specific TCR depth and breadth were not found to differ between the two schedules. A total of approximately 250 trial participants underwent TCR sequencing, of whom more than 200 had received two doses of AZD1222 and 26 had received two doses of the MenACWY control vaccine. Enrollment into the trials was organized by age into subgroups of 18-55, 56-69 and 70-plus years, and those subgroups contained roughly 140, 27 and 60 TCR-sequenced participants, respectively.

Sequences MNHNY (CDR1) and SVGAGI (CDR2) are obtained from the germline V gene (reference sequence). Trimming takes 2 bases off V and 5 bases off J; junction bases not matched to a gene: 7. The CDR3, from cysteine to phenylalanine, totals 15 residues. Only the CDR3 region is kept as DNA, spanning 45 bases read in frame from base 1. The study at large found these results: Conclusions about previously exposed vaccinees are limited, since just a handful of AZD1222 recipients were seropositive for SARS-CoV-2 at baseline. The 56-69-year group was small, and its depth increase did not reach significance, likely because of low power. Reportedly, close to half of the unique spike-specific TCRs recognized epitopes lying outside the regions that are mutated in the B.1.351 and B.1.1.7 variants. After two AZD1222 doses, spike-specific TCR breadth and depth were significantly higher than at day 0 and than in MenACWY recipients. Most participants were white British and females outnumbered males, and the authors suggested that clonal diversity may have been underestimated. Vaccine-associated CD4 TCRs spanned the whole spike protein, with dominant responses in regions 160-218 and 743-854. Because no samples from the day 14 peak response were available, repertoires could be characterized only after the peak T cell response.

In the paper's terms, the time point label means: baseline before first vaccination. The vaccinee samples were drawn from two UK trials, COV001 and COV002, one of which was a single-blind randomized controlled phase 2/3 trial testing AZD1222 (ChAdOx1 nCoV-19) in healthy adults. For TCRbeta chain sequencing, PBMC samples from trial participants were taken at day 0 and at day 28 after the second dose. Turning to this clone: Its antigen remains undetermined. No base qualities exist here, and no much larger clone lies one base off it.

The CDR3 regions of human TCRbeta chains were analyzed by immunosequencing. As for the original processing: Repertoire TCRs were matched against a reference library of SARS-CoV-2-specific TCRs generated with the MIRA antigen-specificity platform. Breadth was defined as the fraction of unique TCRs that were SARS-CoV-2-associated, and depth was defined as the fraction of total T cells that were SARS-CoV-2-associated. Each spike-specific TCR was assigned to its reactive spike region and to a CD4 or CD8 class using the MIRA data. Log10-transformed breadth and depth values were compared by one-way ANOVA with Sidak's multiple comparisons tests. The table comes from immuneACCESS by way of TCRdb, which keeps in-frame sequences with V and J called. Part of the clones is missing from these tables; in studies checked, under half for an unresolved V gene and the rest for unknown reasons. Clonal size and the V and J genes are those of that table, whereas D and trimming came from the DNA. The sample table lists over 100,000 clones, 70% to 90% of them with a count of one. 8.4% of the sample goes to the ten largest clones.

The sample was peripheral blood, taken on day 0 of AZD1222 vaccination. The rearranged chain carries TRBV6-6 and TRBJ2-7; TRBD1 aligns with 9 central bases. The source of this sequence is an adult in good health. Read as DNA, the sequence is TGTGCCAGCAGTTACCCTGGGACAGGGCAGGACGAGCAGTACTTC. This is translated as CASSYPGTGQDEQYF.